Following are 20 T cell receptor beta chains from one sample sequenced in a study of blood T cell repertoires in COVID-19. The assay was immunoSEQ multiplex PCR, and TCRdb's table has in-frame clones only and misses some. Found here are about 220,000 clones, around 83% of them singletons; the top ten hold approximately 1.2%. Sequencing was performed on PBMCs or T cells enriched from blood (not recorded which). The receptors come from a woman aged 35 to 49 with acute COVID-19.

This clone was seen just once. The V call is TRBV9, the J call TRBJ2-5, with 12 positions matching TRBD2. In germline, CDR1 is SGDLS, CDR2 YYNGEE. The CDR3 contains 15 residues. V was clipped by 3 bases and J by 2 bases; unmatched bases: 2. DNA of the CDR3: TGTGCCAGCAGCGCCGGGACTAGCGGGCAAGAGACCCAGTACTTC. Translated, it gives CASSAGTSGQETQYF.

The chain has TRBV28 and TRBJ1-6, with 8 nucleotides matching TRBD1. Germline CDR1 reads MDHEN; CDR2 reads SYDVKM. The CDR3 length is 15 residues. The trim removed 5 bases at V and 4 bases at J, leaving 4 bases unmatched. CDR3 in amino acids: CASSTRTGYNSPLHF. For the CDR3, the DNA is TGTGCCAGCAGTACGCGGACAGGGTATAATTCACCCCTCCACTTT.

The V call is TRBV7-2, the J call TRBJ1-2; TRBD1 is a possible D gene (6 bases). Germline V lookup: CDR1 SGHTA, CDR2 FQGNSA. With 5 bases removed from V and 3 bases from J, the gap between germline ends came to 13 bases. The CDR3 is 14 residues long. The CDR3 sequence: CASSAQTGYYGYTF. The CDR3 DNA reads TGTGCCAGCAGCGCCCAAACAGGGTACTATGGCTACACCTTC.

The V and J genes are TRBV5-1 and TRBJ1-1; D gene uncertain. CDR1 is SGHRS and CDR2 is YFSETQ in the germline V gene. The CDR3 runs to 14 residues. Trimming left V 1 base short and J 2 bases short, with 9 bases between. Written as DNA, the CDR3 is TGCGCCAGCAGCTTGCTGGGAGCCAACACTGAAGCTTTCTTT. Protein sequence: CASSLLGANTEAFF.

This rearrangement joins TRBV14 to TRBJ2-7; no reliable D call. Germline values: CDR1 SGHDN, CDR2 FVKESK. V lost 2 bases and J 3 bases, leaving 11 bases between the germline ends. The CDR3 runs to 14 residues. The CDR3: CASSQNQNSYEQYF. The CDR3 DNA follows: TGTGCCAGCAGCCAAAATCAAAACAGCTACGAGCAGTACTTC.

V is TRBV7-2 and J is TRBJ1-3; 7 bases align to TRBD1. In germline, CDR1 is SGHTA, CDR2 FQGNSA. CDR3 length equals 15 residues. The V and J ends lost 5 bases and 0 bases, in that order; junction bases with no gene match: 4. The CDR3 here is CASSPRTGSGNTIYF. The CDR3 region has the DNA TGTGCCAGCAGCCCTAGGACAGGCTCTGGAAACACCATATATTTT. The entire variable domain, with the rest obtained from reference TRBV7-2 and TRBJ1-3, is as follows: GAGVSQSPSNKVTEKGKDVELRCDPISGHTALYWYRQSLGQGLEFLIYFQGNSAPDKSGLPSDRFSAERTGGSVSTLTIQRTQQEDSAVYLCASSPRTGSGNTIYFGEGSWLTVV.

The chain links TRBV5-1 to TRBJ1-2; 7 bases line up with TRBD1. Germline V lookup: CDR1 SGHRS, CDR2 YFSETQ. The CDR3 totals 13 residues. The ends lost 4 bases at V and 4 bases at J; junction bases unmatched: 4. The CDR3 sequence: CASSGDSLYGYTF. DNA for the CDR3: TGCGCCAGCAGCGGGGACAGCCTCTATGGCTACACCTTC.

This clone was detected a few times. The chain is built from TRBV7-2 and TRBJ1-4; 10 bases line up with TRBD1. V trimming: 0 bases; J trimming: 10 bases; junction bases outside the gene matches: 5. The CDR3 is 15 residues long. Germline loops: CDR1 SGHTA, CDR2 FQGNSA. DNA of the CDR3: TGTGCCAGCAGCTTAGCTCTGGGGACAGGGGTAAAACTGTTTTTT. This codes for CASSLALGTGVKLFF.

The V and J genes are TRBV28 and TRBJ1-1, with TRBD1 matching 8 bases. V was clipped by 4 bases and J by 4 bases; unmatched bases: 5. CDR3 length: 14 amino acids. CDR1 is MDHEN and CDR2 is SYDVKM in the germline V gene. The CDR3 DNA sequence: TGTGCCAGCAGTTCCAGGGGGCGAGGCACTGAAGCTTTCTTT. Encoded protein: CASSSRGRGTEAFF.

This chain connects TRBV9 to TRBJ2-3; 12 nucleotides agree with TRBD2. From germline, CDR1 is SGDLS and CDR2 YYNGEE. V trimming: 4 bases; J trimming: 3 bases; junction bases outside the gene matches: 3. The CDR3 covers 15 residues. This CDR3 is CASSTGLAGTDTQYF. The CDR3 DNA sequence: TGTGCCAGCAGCACTGGACTAGCGGGAACAGATACGCAGTATTTT.

The CDR3 DNA reads TGTGCCAGCAGCGTTACAGGGTACGATACGCAGTATTTT. It translates to CASSVTGYDTQYF. The chain carries TRBV7-2 and TRBJ2-3; D possibly corresponds to TRBD1 (6 bases). The CDR3 consists of 13 residues. V lost 5 bases, J lost 6 bases, and 12 bases lay in between. The V gene's germline CDR1 is SGHTA and CDR2 FQGNSA.

This clone has just one count. The CDR3 sequence is CASSSDVGSTSNTGELFF. The CDR3 bases are TGTGCCAGCAGCTCAGACGTCGGGTCCACTTCCAACACCGGGGAGCTGTTTTTT. V gene TRBV11-3 combines with J gene TRBJ2-2; D is ambiguous. Trimming pared 4 bases from V and 2 bases from J, leaving 20 bases between. The CDR3 loop spans 18 amino acids. Germline assignment: CDR1 SGHNT and CDR2 YENEEA.

The chain is built from TRBV6-5 and TRBJ1-2; no definite D call. Per germline, CDR1 MNHEY and CDR2 SVGAGI. The CDR3 covers 15 residues. Deletions cut 6 bases from V and 4 bases from J, with 18 bases between. The DNA of the CDR3 is TGTGCCAGCAGCGTCTCAGGAGGATCAGTCTATGGCTACACCTTC. It translates to CASSVSGGSVYGYTF.

This clone was found once. The CDR3 here is CASSLASNEQYF. In DNA form, the CDR3 reads TGTGCCAGCAGCTTAGCTAGTAACGAGCAGTACTTC. The V gene is TRBV7-8, the J gene TRBJ2-7; D gene uncertain. Germline loops: CDR1 SGHVS, CDR2 FQNEAQ. The CDR3 contains 12 residues. Trimming removed 0 bases at V and 5 bases at J, with 5 bases between.

The chain has TRBV7-3 and TRBJ2-1; D is possibly TRBD1 (5 bases). V was cut by 4 bases and J by 6 bases, with 7 bases left in between. There are 12 residues in the CDR3. Germline V gene sequence: CDR1 SGHTA, CDR2 FQGTGA. The CDR3: CASSSRGNEQFF. In DNA form, the CDR3 reads TGTGCCAGCAGCTCTAGGGGCAATGAGCAGTTCTTC.

The chain joins TRBV21-1 to TRBJ1-1; TRBD1 reflects the table's D call only, with no check against the DNA. TRBV21-1 is a pseudogene segment. CDR3 length: 17 residues. CDR3 protein: CASRMRAGQGPIIEAFF. The CDR3 DNA sequence: TGTGCCAGCAGGATGAGAGCGGGACAGGGACCTATAATTGAAGCTTTCTTT.

The chain combines TRBV4-1 with TRBJ2-2; D is perhaps TRBD1 (5 bases). The germline CDR1 and CDR2 sequences are MGHRA and YSYEKL. CDR3 length equals 16 residues. V was pared by 5 bases and J by 3 bases, with 16 bases between. The CDR3 DNA reads TGCGCCAGCAGCAAGACAGTCCGCAGGGACACCGGGGAGCTGTTTTTT. It yields the protein CASSKTVRRDTGELFF.

The chain uses TRBV20-1 and TRBJ1-1, with unresolved D. Germline-derived CDR1 and CDR2 are DFQATT and SNEGSKA (reference sequence). V was pared by 0 bases and J by 10 bases, with 9 bases between. The CDR3 is 11 amino acids. Here the CDR3 DNA reads TGCAGTGCTAGAGATCCCCCAGGAGCTTTCTTT. Translating it yields CSARDPPGAFF.

The CDR3 DNA follows: TGTGCTAGTGGTTCGGATCGGGCGGGAGGGTTCGGTACGCAGTATTTT. Encoded protein: CASGSDRAGGFGTQYF. V usage is TRBV12-5 and J usage is TRBJ2-3; TRBD2 aligns across 9 bases. Trimming took 4 bases from V and 8 from J; bases not matched to a gene: 13. The CDR3 is 16 residues long. Germline CDR1 and CDR2: LGHNT and FRNRAP.

Concerning this clone: The same CDR3 can be traced to other DNA sequences in this sample. The CDR3 region is CASSYFGDTEAFF. CDR3 bases: TGTGCCAGCAGTTACTTTGGAGACACTGAAGCTTTCTTT. The chain uses TRBV6-5 and TRBJ1-1, with D unclear. The length of the CDR3 is 13 residues. Trimming stripped 1 base from V and 3 bases from J, with 6 bases between. Germline V CDR1 and CDR2: MNHEY, SVGAGI.